This T cell receptor (beta chain) originates from a study of cytotoxic CD8 clonotypes in ibrutinib-treated CLL listed by TCRdb under 2021. As for the study more broadly: The cohort was composed of approximately 11 relapsed/refractory and approximately 14 treatment-naive patients; IGHV unmutated status was identified in some 17 patients. Patients were still on ibrutinib when every remission and progressive disease sample was collected. Response samples were taken after a median of about a year on treatment, ranging from about 6 to 40 months. Samples averaged about 260,000 productive templates and some 91,000 productive rearrangements. Of the 90 or so participants in the trial, roughly 26 had longitudinal samples available. Cryopreserved peripheral blood mononuclear cells were collected before treatment, at response, and at either disease progression or sustained remission. Responses were partial in some 24 patients and complete in 2; after median about 68 months follow-up, some 14 stayed in remission and 12 progressed.

As concerns this clone: Its antigen is not yet known. No base qualities exist here, and no much larger clone lies one base off it.

V is cut by 0 bases and J by 4 bases, and the space between the germline ends is 13 bases. The germline V gene (reference sequence) yields LNHNV for CDR1 and YYDKDF for CDR2. CDR3 length: 16 amino acids, cysteine to phenylalanine. CDR3 DNA only is kept here, 48 bases in frame from base 1. On a MiSeq, deep resolution sequencing aimed for a depth between 1 in 1 million and 1 in 200,000 T cells, with each clonotype covered about 9.2x on average. The immunoSEQ hsTCRB Kit was used to generate the TCR beta libraries. Per the authors' processing: The data were analyzed with ImmunoSEQ Analyzer and ImmunoSEQ Data Assistant, and V, D and J gene assignments followed IMGT definitions. Clonality, which ranges from 0 to 1, was calculated by subtracting the normalized Shannon entropy of productive rearrangement frequencies from one. Only overrepresented clonotypes making up at least 0.05% of each patient's repertoire were included in the public clonotype analysis. Roughly 12 age-matched healthy donor repertoires from immuneACCESS were used as controls for clonality. TCRdb stores this immuneACCESS table with in-frame sequences only. Part of the clones is absent; in the studies checked, under half of the shortfall reflects unresolved V genes, and no reason is known for the rest. D and trimming were read from the DNA, whereas the V and J calls and clone size are those reported in that table. In all, the sample holds roughly 180,000 clones, and approximately 80% of those were seen once. Less than 6% of the sample belongs to the ten largest clones.

The intended sense of this specimen's time point label: roughly 25 months on ibrutinib. For TCR beta library preparation, roughly 2.2 micrograms of genomic DNA were isolated from cryopreserved PBMCs. High-throughput TCR beta sequencing was performed on longitudinal blood samples from CLL patients receiving ibrutinib monotherapy. Patients were enrolled in a phase 2 open-label single-center ibrutinib monotherapy trial. Study-wide findings and limitations: An increase in clonality was observed at ibrutinib response, with clonality remaining stable during sustained remission and falling back toward baseline at progression. Public clonotypes were rare and either contracted or stayed stable during treatment, and the rise in clonality at ibrutinib response reflected the expansion of private clonotypes. Sampling times were not matched between patients in sustained remission and patients whose disease was progressing, and lymph node repertoires were not examined. Baseline clonality was found to be higher than that of age-matched healthy donors and was strongly correlated with circulating CD8+ T-cell counts.

The sequenced sample was PBMCs, obtained after 24 months of ibrutinib treatment. The sequence was collected from a human donor with chronic lymphocytic leukemia. The rearranged segments are TRBV15 and TRBJ1-3, with the D segment identity uncertain. Read as DNA, the sequence is TGTGCCACCAGCAGAGAGAGGTGGTCATCCGGAAACACCATATATTTT. Translation gives CATSRERWSSGNTIYF.